Below, 11 T cell receptor beta chains from the same sample are listed, as sequenced in a study of T cell clonality in common variable immunodeficiency. Only in-frame clones appear in the TCRdb table, and some are missing; sequencing was by immunoSEQ multiplex PCR. The sample yields around 55,000 clones, without any singletons. The sequencing input was peripheral blood mononuclear cells. The receptors originated from a person between 18 and 70 years old in good health.

This clone was recorded a few times. The read ends 3 residues early relative to the CDR3; the germline J gene fills the gap. V and J are TRBV5-6 and TRBJ2-3; 7 bases are a match to TRBD2. The CDR3 consists of 15 residues. V trimming: 1 base; J trimming: 4 bases; junction bases outside the gene matches: 6. Germline loops: CDR1 SGHDT, CDR2 YYEEEE. The CDR3 loop is CASSLWSSGPDTQYF. The sequenced part of the CDR3 DNA is TGTGCCAGCAGCTTGTGGTCTAGCGGTCCAGATACG.

This clone was recorded at least ten times. From the germline J gene comes the end of the CDR3, since the read stops 3 residues before it. The chain links TRBV5-1 to TRBJ2-7; D might be TRBD2 (7 bases). Germline CDR1 reads SGHRS; CDR2 reads YFSETQ. Trimming removed 1 base at V and 4 bases at J, with 12 bases between. The CDR3 contains 14 residues. CDR3 DNA, as far as it was read: TGCGCCAGCAGCTTGCACGGGGGGCCTTACGAG. Its protein is CASSLHGGPYE. The complete CDR3 reads CASSLHGGPYEQYF. The entire variable domain, with the rest obtained from reference TRBV5-1 and TRBJ2-7, is as follows: KAGVTQTPRYLIKTRGQQVTLSCSPISGHRSVSWYQQTPGQGLQFLFEYFSETQRNKGNFPGRFSGRQFSNSRSEMNVSTLELGDSALYLCASSLHGGPYEQYFGPGTRLTVT.

This clone came up a few times. The read stops 3 residues short of the end of the CDR3; the missing end is completed from the germline J gene. The chain has TRBV5-1 and TRBJ1-2; D is uncertain. The CDR3 is 18 amino acids. CDR1 is SGHRS, CDR2 YFSETQ, per germline. CDR3 DNA, as far as it was read: TGCGCCAGCAGCCCCGGTAGGAGCGGGAGGGCCAGCACCCACGAC. Translating gives CASSPGRSGRASTHD. From start to end, the CDR3 is CASSPGRSGRASTHDYTF.

In its sample, this clone was seen many times. Read data end 3 residues before the CDR3 end; the end is taken from the germline J gene. V gene TRBV29-1 combines with J gene TRBJ2-2; weak D call: TRBD1 (5 bases). CDR1 SQVTM and CDR2 ANQGSEA come from the germline V gene. The CDR3 spans 13 residues. CDR3 in amino acids: CSVEVNRMRPLFF. CDR3 DNA, as far as it was read: TGCAGCGTTGAGGTTAACAGGATGAGGCCG.

A note on this clone: The CDR3 end falls 3 residues outside the read, so it is completed with the germline J gene. The chain couples TRBV6-4 to TRBJ2-1; D is possibly TRBD2 (6 bases). The ends were cut back, 6 bases at V and 2 bases at J, with 14 bases in the middle. From germline, CDR1 is MRHNA and CDR2 SNTAGT. The CDR3 covers 15 residues. CDR3 region: CASSWRGRTYNEQFF. The sequenced CDR3 bases are TGTGCCAGCAGCTGGAGGGGTCGCACCTACAATGAG.

This clone was seen repeatedly, ten times or more. The CDR3 end lies 3 residues beyond the end of the read and is filled in from the germline J gene. The chain joins TRBV7-2 to TRBJ1-2, with TRBD1 matching 9 bases. The CDR3 consists of 15 residues. With 3 bases clipped from V and 3 bases from J, the junction kept 5 bases outside the gene matches. From germline, CDR1 is SGHTA and CDR2 FQGNSA. The DNA read from the CDR3 is TGTGCCAGCAGCTTGCACAGGGGGCGCGACTATGGC. This gives the protein CASSLHRGRDYG. The full-length CDR3 reads as CASSLHRGRDYGYTF. The complete variable domain, with remaining parts taken from reference TRBV7-2 and TRBJ1-2, reads GAGVSQSPSNKVTEKGKDVELRCDPISGHTALYWYRQSLGQGLEFLIYFQGNSAPDKSGLPSDRFSAERTGGSVSTLTIQRTQQEDSAVYLCASSLHRGRDYGYTFGSGTRLTVV.

This clone was observed at least ten times. The read comes to an end 3 residues before the CDR3 does, leaving the germline J gene to fill in the end. V and J are TRBV5-1 and TRBJ1-3, with unresolved D. CDR3 length: 16 amino acids. Per the germline V gene, CDR1 is SGHRS and CDR2 is YFSETQ. V gave up 4 bases and J gave up 0 bases, with 14 bases separating them. The sequenced part of the CDR3 DNA is TGCGCCAGCAGCGCAGCTTCAGCGATCTCTGGAAACACC. Translated, it gives CASSAASAISGNT. The full CDR3 protein is CASSAASAISGNTIYF.

This clone was found many times. CDR3 region: CASSLATGTGGELFF. CDR3 bases read: TGCGCCAGCAGCTTGGCGACAGGGACCGGCGGGGAG. V is TRBV5-1 and J is TRBJ2-2; 7 positions match TRBD1. The read halts 3 residues ahead of the CDR3 end, with the missing end drawn from the germline J gene. The ends lost 0 bases at V and 7 bases at J; junction bases unmatched: 6. The germline V gene has CDR1 SGHRS and CDR2 YFSETQ. The CDR3 has 15 residues.

This clone appeared many times. One junction end disagrees with the germline gene, perhaps due to a read error. The sequenced fragment ends 3 residues before the CDR3 boundary, so the rest is inferred from the germline J gene. The chain carries TRBV28 and TRBJ1-1; D gene ambiguous. Germline lookup yields CDR1 MDHEN and CDR2 SYDVKM. The CDR3 loop spans 12 amino acids. CDR3 amino acids: CASSSGNPEAFF. Incomplete CDR3 DNA: TGTGCCAGCAGTTCGGGGAACCCTGAA.

This clone showed up many times. The read gets to within 3 residues of the CDR3 end, and the germline J gene fills in the rest. The V gene is TRBV4-1, the J gene TRBJ2-7, with 10 bases that match TRBD2. CDR1 and CDR2 (germline): MGHRA, YSYEKL. This CDR3 has 16 amino acids. The trim removed 0 bases at V and 4 bases at J, leaving 6 bases unmatched. The sequenced CDR3 bases are TGCGCCAGCAGCCAAGAACTCCTAGCGGGAGTTTACGAG. Protein: CASSQELLAGVYE. The CDR3, in full, reads CASSQELLAGVYEQYF.

This clone was seen ten or more times. The read ends 3 residues before the CDR3 terminus; that terminus is restored from the germline J gene. The gene calls are TRBV18 and TRBJ2-3, with 7 nucleotides matching TRBD1. Germline CDR1 is KGHSH and CDR2 is LQKENI. V lost 3 bases to trimming and J lost 4 bases; unmatched junction nucleotides: 10. The CDR3 loop spans 16 amino acids. Incomplete CDR3 DNA: TGTGCCAGCTCACCCAGGACAGGCTATTATGCAGATACG. Amino acid sequence: CASSPRTGYYADT. The full CDR3 sequence reads CASSPRTGYYADTQYF. Combining the CDR3 with reference TRBV18 and TRBJ2-3 gives the whole variable domain NAGVMQNPRHLVRRRGQEARLRCSPMKGHSHVYWYRQLPEEGLKFMVYLQKENIIDESGMPKERFSAEFPKEGPSILRIQQVVRGDSAAYFCASSPRTGYYADTQYFGPGTRLTVL.